The clone carrying this TCR beta chain was counted between two and nine times. The data belong to a study of OX40 agonist ivuxolimab in advanced cancers. Repertoires were generated with immunoSEQ multiplex PCR, while TCRdb's copy carries only in-frame clones and drops some. The table lists approximately 66,000 clones, 75% to 90% of them singletons. Trimming removed 4 bases from V and 2 bases from J; junction bases left unmatched: 11. This CDR3 contains 17 residues. Germline lookup yields CDR1 SGHTS and CDR2 YDEGEE. V is TRBV5-8 and J is TRBJ2-7, with TRBD2 matching 11 bases. Sequences were derived from CD4+ or CD8+ T cells sorted from blood, sampled in a trial of the OX40 agonist ivuxolimab. The receptor was isolated from an adult with an advanced solid tumor such as melanoma, head and neck, liver or kidney cancer. The CDR3 DNA follows: TGTGCCAGCAGCCTCCCAGGACGACTAGCGGGGACCTACGAGCAGTACTTC. It encodes CASSLPGRLAGTYEQYF.